This T cell receptor (beta chain) appears in the sequencing data of a study of blood T cell repertoires in COVID-19. The CDR3 loop spans 14 amino acids. The ends lost 0 bases at V and 4 bases at J; junction bases unmatched: 2. Germline CDR1 is GTSNPN and CDR2 is SVGIG (reference sequence). In the study's own analysis: Amplification of reference gene primers provided the estimated nucleated cell counts. Here immunoSEQ multiplex PCR was the method, and the copy in TCRdb shows in-frame clones only, minus some. V, J and clone size were drawn from that table, and D and trimming were deduced from the DNA. Found here are 26,000 or so clones, roughly 90% of them singletons; the top ten hold roughly a sixth.

Source material: peripheral blood. This chain connects TRBV30 to TRBJ2-1; TRBD1 aligns across 8 bases. The TCR comes from a human donor with active COVID-19. The donor label of this sample is uncertain. The CDR3 region is CAWSVQGVYNEQFF. CDR3 coding DNA: TGTGCCTGGAGTGTACAGGGGGTTTACAATGAGCAGTTCTTC.